These 14 T cell receptor beta chains were all obtained from the same sample, sequenced in a study of CD8+ T cells in alopecia areata (dated by TCRdb to about 2018). Libraries were prepared through the immunoSEQ multiplex PCR assay. For TCR sequencing, RNA was extracted from every sample and reverse transcribed into cDNA to serve as template. TCRdb took this table from immuneACCESS and kept in-frame rearrangements with V and J called. Such tables lack part of the clones; where checked against another copy, unresolved V genes explain under half of the gap, and the rest is unexplained. The sample records approximately 82,000 clones, 45% to 60% of which are singletons. The biggest ten clones account for 5.7% of the sample. The sequenced sample consisted of NKG2D-high CD8+ T cells sorted from blood. The cell subset or site label, read with the paper, signifies: sorted CD8+ NKG2D-high blood T cells. Receptors were obtained from a human donor with alopecia areata.

The J gene is TRBJ2-7, the V gene TRBV25-1, with D maybe TRBD2 (6 bases). There are 12 residues in the CDR3. Trimming took 1 base from V and 5 from J, leaving 6 bases between them. Germline-derived CDR1 and CDR2 are MGHDK and SYGVNS. CDR3 nucleotide sequence: TGTGCCAGCAGTGAATGGGGGGACGAGCAGTACTTC. It encodes CASSEWGDEQYF.

The table lists this clone with a count of one. The chain has TRBV5-6 and TRBJ2-5, with D uncertain. The CDR3 covers 14 residues. Trimming shortened V by 0 bases and J by 4 bases, and 10 bases separated the two germline ends. From germline, CDR1 is SGHDT and CDR2 YYEEEE. DNA for the CDR3: TGTGCCAGCAGCTTGGGGTCCTCCCCAGAGACCCAGTACTTC. Amino acid sequence: CASSLGSSPETQYF.

This chain connects TRBV13 to TRBJ2-7; TRBD2 aligns across 7 bases. This CDR3 comprises 14 residues. Germline trimming cut 5 bases from V and 1 base from J; bases unmatched to any gene: 5. Germline V gene sequence: CDR1 PRHDT, CDR2 FYEKMQ (reference sequence). As DNA, the CDR3 is TGTGCCAGCAGCCGGGACTATACATCCTACGAGCAGTACTTC. It yields the protein CASSRDYTSYEQYF.

The genes are TRBV5-1 and TRBJ1-3; D unresolved. CDR3 length: 15 amino acids. Germline V CDR1 and CDR2: SGHRS, YFSETQ. The V end lost 8 bases, the J end lost 0 bases, and 15 bases lay between the germline ends. The CDR3 here is CARGIQPNSGNTIYF. CDR3 in DNA: TGCGCCAGGGGAATACAGCCCAACTCTGGAAACACCATATATTTT.

This chain's CDR3 is CASRTAGSREQYF. CDR3 bases: TGTGCCAGCAGAACTGCTGGGAGTCGGGAGCAGTACTTC. This chain uses TRBV27 with TRBJ2-7; possible D gene TRBD2, 5 bases. The CDR3 length is 13 residues. CDR1 and CDR2 from the germline V gene are MNHEY and SMNVEV (reference sequence). The V and J ends lost 6 bases and 7 bases respectively, with 16 bases between them.

The chain uses TRBV2 and TRBJ2-7; D may be TRBD2 (6 bases). The V end lost 8 bases, the J end lost 5 bases, and 13 bases lay between the germline ends. The CDR3 is made up of 12 amino acids. Per the germline V gene, CDR1 is SNHLY and CDR2 is FYNNEI. CDR3 nucleotide sequence: TGTGCCAGCGAGGGGAGGACTAACGAGCAGTACTTC. Translated, it gives CASEGRTNEQYF.

Concerning this clone itself: The identical CDR3 is also encoded by other nucleotide sequences in the sample. The gene calls are TRBV30 and TRBJ2-6, with D possibly matching TRBD1 (5 bases). V lost 6 bases and J lost 0, with 12 bases in between. The V gene's germline CDR1 is GTSNPN and CDR2 SVGIG (reference sequence). The CDR3 runs 15 residues. The CDR3 region is CACPGRGSGANVLTF. In nucleotides, the CDR3 is TGTGCCTGTCCAGGTAGGGGCTCTGGGGCCAACGTCCTGACTTTC.

This clone was seen only a few times. The CDR3: CSVENRPYEQYF. The DNA of the CDR3 is TGCAGCGTTGAAAACAGACCCTACGAGCAGTACTTC. The chain combines TRBV29-1 with TRBJ2-7; D uncertain. The CDR3 runs 12 residues. Germline values: CDR1 SQVTM, CDR2 ANQGSEA. Trimming shortened V by 2 bases and J by 2 bases, and 7 bases separated the two germline ends.

The chain is built from TRBV4-1 and TRBJ1-1; D unresolved. CDR1 and CDR2 from the germline V gene are MGHRA and YSYEKL. The CDR3 extends over 14 amino acids. Trimming pared 2 bases from V and 1 base from J, leaving 8 bases between. The CDR3 is CASSQSTENTEAFF. As DNA, the CDR3 is TGCGCCAGCAGCCAATCCACAGAGAACACTGAAGCTTTCTTT.

The table lists this clone with a few counts. The gene calls are TRBV2 and TRBJ2-7; TRBD1 or TRBD2 may be the D gene (5 bases each). There are 15 residues in the CDR3. Germline CDR1 is SNHLY and CDR2 is FYNNEI. V was shortened by 3 bases and J by 0 bases, with 12 bases between the two germline ends. The CDR3 is CASSERGDGSYEQYF. The CDR3 nucleotides read TGTGCCAGCAGTGAGCGAGGGGACGGCTCCTACGAGCAGTACTTC. Filled out from reference TRBV2 and TRBJ2-7, the complete variable domain reads EPEVTQTPSHQVTQMGQEVILRCVPISNHLYFYWYRQILGQKVEFLVSFYNNEISEKSEIFDDQFSVERPDGSNFTLKIRSTKLEDSAMYFCASSERGDGSYEQYFGPGTRLTVT.

The chain couples TRBV7-9 to TRBJ2-1; the D gene is possibly TRBD2 (5 bases). Looked up from germline, CDR1 is SEHNR and CDR2 is FQNEAQ (reference sequence). The CDR3 spans 15 residues. V lost 5 bases to trimming and J lost 4 bases, with 15 bases between them. The CDR3 here is CASSLTLAGYNEQFF. CDR3 DNA: TGTGCCAGCAGCCTGACGCTAGCTGGATACAATGAGCAGTTCTTC.

The CDR3 region is CASSPGETQYF. DNA of the CDR3: TGTGCCAGCAGCCCCGGGGAGACCCAGTACTTC. This chain joins TRBV14 and TRBJ2-5; D not certain. The CDR3 runs 11 residues. CDR1 and CDR2 from the germline V gene are SGHDN and FVKESK. With 4 bases removed from V and 5 bases from J, the gap between germline ends came to 5 bases.

Here the CDR3 reads CASSLREGAEGTEAFF. The CDR3 nucleotides are TGCGCCAGCAGTCTACGGGAGGGGGCAGAGGGCACTGAAGCTTTCTTT. The genes are TRBV4-1 and TRBJ1-1; 7 bases are shared with TRBD1. CDR3 length: 16 amino acids. Looked up from germline, CDR1 is MGHRA and CDR2 is YSYEKL. V gave up 6 bases and J gave up 4 bases; unmatched junction bases: 14.

This chain uses TRBV6-6 with TRBJ2-1; the D is unclear. The ends were cut back, 2 bases at V and 7 bases at J, with 0 bases in the middle. Germline CDR1 is MNHNY and CDR2 is SVGAGI (reference sequence). The length of the CDR3 is 10 residues. The CDR3 sequence: CASSYNEQFF. The DNA of the CDR3 is TGTGCCAGCAGTTACAATGAGCAGTTCTTC.